Listed below are T cell receptor beta chains from one sample, sequenced in a study of T cell repertoires in cytomegalovirus infection. TCRdb used MiXCR to reprocess the reads, holding one entry per CDR3 protein. Found here are about 680,000 distinct CDR3 sequences, 24% of them singletons; the top ten hold roughly 8%. The sequencing input was CD8+ T cells from PBMCs. Receptors were obtained from a human donor in good health (CMV status not recorded). Some clones in this sample may be carry-over from other donors' samples. Both conserved end residues are part of each CDR3. Fields, in order: CDR3 DNA, CDR3 protein, D gene, V gene, J gene, clone size. A D gene is named only where the DNA matches it firmly. Size tells how often a clone was seen (once, few, many) or the class of an expanded clone, and some rows leave it out.

TGTGCCAGCAGCCCGGGGCAGAACACTGAAGCTTTCTTT,CASSPGQNTEAFF,-,TRBV5-4,TRBJ1-1,many
TGTGCCAGCAGCTCAGGGGGCTTTCCGCCTCGAGCCATCTATGGCTACACCTTC,CASSSGGFPPRAIYGYTF,TRBD1,TRBV13,TRBJ1-2,-
TGTGCCAGCAGCTTTTGGAGGCAGGGCAATCAGCCCCAGCATTTT,CASSFWRQGNQPQHF,-,TRBV7-2,TRBJ1-5,few
TGCAGCGTGGCAGTGACCACCGGGGAGCTGTTTTTT,CSVAVTTGELFF,-,TRBV29-1,TRBJ2-2,-
TGTGCCAGCAGCTATTACAGGGGTACTGAAGCTTTCTTT,CASSYYRGTEAFF,TRBD1,TRBV14,TRBJ1-1,few
TGTGCCAGCACCCAGTTGCTGGGCGGGGGGGAGACCCAGTACTTC,CASTQLLGGGETQYF,TRBD2,TRBV7-6,TRBJ2-5,few
TGTGCCAGCAGTTTTCGGGACAGACCTAGCACAGATACGCAGTATTTT,CASSFRDRPSTDTQYF,TRBD1,TRBV27,TRBJ2-3,-
TGTGTCAGCAGCCAAGTTGGGGGAGCCTACGAGCAGTACTTC,CVSSQVGGAYEQYF,-,TRBV14,TRBJ2-7,-
TGTGCCAGCAGCTTAGCAGGAGCGCAGCACATAGATACGCAGTATTTT,CASSLAGAQHIDTQYF,-,TRBV7-6,TRBJ2-3,-
TGTGCCAGCAATCCGACGGGGCACCAAAACATTCAGTACTTC,CASNPTGHQNIQYF,-,TRBV28,TRBJ2-4,many